This T cell receptor beta chain appears in the sequencing data of a study of cytomegalovirus exposure and HLA in healthy donors. Study at large: An earlier analysis identified 120 million or so unique TCR beta sequences in about 179 million T cells. Study-level points and caveats: A later analysis showed TCR association rates differing by HLA locus, peaking at DRB1 and lowest at HLA-C. Roughly uniform sequencing depth across donors was assumed, possibly incorrectly. TCR beta V- and J-gene trimming, according to a later analysis, was linked to a missense DCLRE1C variant.

In regard to this clone: Antigen specificity is unknown.

The study ran its PCR with 60 Vbeta and 13 Jbeta primers. Some clones are missing from TCRdb's copy, which holds only in-frame ones; the method was immunoSEQ multiplex PCR. The table records 150,000 or so clones, about 70% of them present only once. Sequenced material: PBMCs. This TCR was sampled from a young man in good health and CMV-seropositive.

The CDR3 sequence: CASSILGGRIETQYF. The CDR3 coding sequence is TGTGCCAGTAGTATTCTAGGCGGGAGGATTGAGACCCAGTACTTC. The genes are TRBV19 and TRBJ2-5, with 8 bases that match TRBD2. The CDR3 has 15 residues. Germline CDR1 and CDR2: LNHDA and SQIVND (reference sequence). Trimming at V came to 3 bases and at J to 5 bases, leaving 8 bases not matched to a gene.